This T cell receptor beta chain was sequenced for a study of cytomegalovirus exposure and HLA in healthy donors. Points from the study as a whole: A previous analysis found most TCR beta V segments productive roughly 87% or roughly 30% of the time.

As for this clone: What it binds is not known.

The CDR3 is 14 residues long. CDR1 is SGHTS, CDR2 YDEGEE, per germline. Between the trimmed V and J ends, which lost 4 bases and 4 bases, there was a span of 14 bases. The PCR had 60 Vbeta and 13 Jbeta primers. Original handling: Per a later analysis, the number of unique TCR beta chains was approximately 80 million, of which roughly 10 million were shared. Here immunoSEQ multiplex PCR was the method, and the copy in TCRdb shows in-frame clones only, minus some. The V and J calls and the clone size are those of that table, but D and trimming were determined from the DNA. Of under 200,000 clones detected, 80% appear once; the ten largest clones hold about 6.3%.

The sequence derives from a male donor in good health and CMV-seropositive. Sequencing used PBMCs. The V gene is TRBV5-8, the J gene TRBJ1-2; D perhaps matches TRBD1 (6 bases). CDR3: CASSAARGIYGYTF. CDR3 bases: TGTGCCAGCAGCGCTGCAAGGGGGATCTATGGCTACACCTTC.